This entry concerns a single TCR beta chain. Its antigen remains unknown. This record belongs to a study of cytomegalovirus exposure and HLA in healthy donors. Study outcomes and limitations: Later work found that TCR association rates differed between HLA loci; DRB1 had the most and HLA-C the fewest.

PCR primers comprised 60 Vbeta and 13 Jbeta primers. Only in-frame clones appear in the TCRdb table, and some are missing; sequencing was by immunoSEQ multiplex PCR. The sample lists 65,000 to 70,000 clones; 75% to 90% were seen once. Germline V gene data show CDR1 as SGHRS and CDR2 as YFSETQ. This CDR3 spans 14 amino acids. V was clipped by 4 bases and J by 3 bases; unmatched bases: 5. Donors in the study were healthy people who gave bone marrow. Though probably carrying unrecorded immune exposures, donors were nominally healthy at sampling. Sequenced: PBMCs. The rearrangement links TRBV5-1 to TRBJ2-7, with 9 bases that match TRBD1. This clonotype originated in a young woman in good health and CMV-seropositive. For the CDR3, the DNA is TGCGCCAGCAGCGCCGGACAGGGGCTCTACGAGCAGTACTTC. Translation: CASSAGQGLYEQYF.